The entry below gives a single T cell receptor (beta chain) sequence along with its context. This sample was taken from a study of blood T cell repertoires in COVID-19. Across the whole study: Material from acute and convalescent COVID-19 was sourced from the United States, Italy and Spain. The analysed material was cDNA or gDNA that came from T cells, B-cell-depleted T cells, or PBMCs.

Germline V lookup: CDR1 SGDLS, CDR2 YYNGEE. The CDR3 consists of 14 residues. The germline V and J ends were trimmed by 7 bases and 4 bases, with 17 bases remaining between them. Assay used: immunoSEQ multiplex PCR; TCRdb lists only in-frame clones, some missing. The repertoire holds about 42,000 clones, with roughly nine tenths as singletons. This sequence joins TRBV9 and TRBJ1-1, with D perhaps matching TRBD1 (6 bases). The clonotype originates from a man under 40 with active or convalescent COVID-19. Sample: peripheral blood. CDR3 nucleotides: TGTGCCAGCTCCTTTCTAAGGGGGGGCACTGAAGCTTTCTTT. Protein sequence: CASSFLRGGTEAFF.